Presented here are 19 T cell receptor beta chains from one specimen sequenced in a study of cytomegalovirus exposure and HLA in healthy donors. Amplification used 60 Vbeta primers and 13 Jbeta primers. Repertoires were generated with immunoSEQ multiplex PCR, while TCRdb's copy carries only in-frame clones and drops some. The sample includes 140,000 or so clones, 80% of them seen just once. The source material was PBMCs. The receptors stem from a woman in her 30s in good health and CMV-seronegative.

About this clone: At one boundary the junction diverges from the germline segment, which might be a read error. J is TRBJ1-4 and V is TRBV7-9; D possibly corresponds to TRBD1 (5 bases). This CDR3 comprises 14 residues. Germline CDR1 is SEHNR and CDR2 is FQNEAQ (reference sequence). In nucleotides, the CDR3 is TGTTCCAGCAGCTTAGGACAAAATAATGAAAAACTGTTTTTT. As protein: CSSSLGQNNEKLFF.

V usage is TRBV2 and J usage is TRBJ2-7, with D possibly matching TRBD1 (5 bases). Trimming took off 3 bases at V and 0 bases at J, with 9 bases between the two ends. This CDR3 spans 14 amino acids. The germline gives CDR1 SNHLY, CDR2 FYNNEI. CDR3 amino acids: CASSDRAYSYEQYF. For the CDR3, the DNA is TGTGCCAGCAGTGACAGGGCCTACTCCTACGAGCAGTACTTC.

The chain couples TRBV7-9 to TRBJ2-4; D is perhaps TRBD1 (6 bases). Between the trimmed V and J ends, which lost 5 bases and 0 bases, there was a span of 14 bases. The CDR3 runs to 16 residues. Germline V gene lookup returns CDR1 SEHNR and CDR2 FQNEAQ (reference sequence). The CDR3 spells CASSPGHNQAKNIQYF. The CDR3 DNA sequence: TGTGCCAGCAGCCCGGGACATAACCAAGCCAAAAACATTCAGTACTTC.

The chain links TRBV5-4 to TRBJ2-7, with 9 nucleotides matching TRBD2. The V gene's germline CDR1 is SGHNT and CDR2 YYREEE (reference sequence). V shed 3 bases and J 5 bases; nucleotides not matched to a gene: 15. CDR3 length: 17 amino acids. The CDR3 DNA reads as TGTGCCAGCAGCTCTCCACAGGCGGGAGGGCTCGGGGACGAGCAGTACTTC. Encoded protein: CASSSPQAGGLGDEQYF.

CDR3 sequence (DNA): TGTGCCAGTAGCGCGGGGGAGAGCACTGAAGCTTTCTTT. As protein: CASSAGESTEAFF. The rearrangement joins TRBV19 to TRBJ1-1, with D perhaps TRBD1 (5 bases). The CDR3 extends over 13 amino acids. V was pared by 6 bases and J by 4 bases, with 12 bases between. Germline V gene lookup returns CDR1 LNHDA and CDR2 SQIVND (reference sequence).

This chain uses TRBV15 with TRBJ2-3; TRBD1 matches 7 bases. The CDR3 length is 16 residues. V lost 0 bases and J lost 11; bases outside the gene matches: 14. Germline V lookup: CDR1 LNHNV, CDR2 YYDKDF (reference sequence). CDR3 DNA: TGTGCCACCAGCAGAGATGCGGGCATGAGACAGGGAAGGCAGTATTTT. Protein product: CATSRDAGMRQGRQYF.

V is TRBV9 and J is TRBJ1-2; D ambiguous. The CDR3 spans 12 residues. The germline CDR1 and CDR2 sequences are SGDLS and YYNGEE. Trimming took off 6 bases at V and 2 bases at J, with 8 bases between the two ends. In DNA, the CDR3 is TGTGCCAGCACTACAGTCAACTATGGCTACACCTTC. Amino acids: CASTTVNYGYTF.

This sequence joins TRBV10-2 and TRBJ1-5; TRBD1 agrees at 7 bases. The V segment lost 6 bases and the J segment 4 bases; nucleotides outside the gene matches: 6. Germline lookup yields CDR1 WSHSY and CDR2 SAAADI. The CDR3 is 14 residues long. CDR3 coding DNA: TGCGCCAGCAGGAGGGACAGTCAAAATCAGCCCCAGCATTTT. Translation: CASRRDSQNQPQHF.

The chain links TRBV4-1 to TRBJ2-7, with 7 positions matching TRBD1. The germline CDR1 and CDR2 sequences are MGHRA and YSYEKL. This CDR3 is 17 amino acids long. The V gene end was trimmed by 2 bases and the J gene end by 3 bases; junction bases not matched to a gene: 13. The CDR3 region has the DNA TGCGCCAGCAGCCAACCTCTCCTGACAGGGTCTAACTACGAGCAGTACTTC. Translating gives CASSQPLLTGSNYEQYF.

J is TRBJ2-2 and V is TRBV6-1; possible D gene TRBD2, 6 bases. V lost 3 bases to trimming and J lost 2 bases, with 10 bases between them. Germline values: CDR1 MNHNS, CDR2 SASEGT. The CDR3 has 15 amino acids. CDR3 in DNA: TGTGCCAGCAGTGACGGGGGTATAAACACCGGGGAGCTGTTTTTT. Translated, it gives CASSDGGINTGELFF.

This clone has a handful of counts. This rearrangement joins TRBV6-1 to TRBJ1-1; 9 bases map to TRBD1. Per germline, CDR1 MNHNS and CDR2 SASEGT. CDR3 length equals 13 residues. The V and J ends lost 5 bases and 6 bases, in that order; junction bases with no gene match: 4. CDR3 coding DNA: TGTGCCAGCAGTAAGGACAGGGGAGCTGAAGCTTTCTTT. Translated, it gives CASSKDRGAEAFF.

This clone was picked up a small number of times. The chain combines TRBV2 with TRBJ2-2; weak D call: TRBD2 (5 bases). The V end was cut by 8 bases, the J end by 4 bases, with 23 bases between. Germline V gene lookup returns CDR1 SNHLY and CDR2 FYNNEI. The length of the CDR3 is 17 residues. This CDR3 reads CASRSRTPPVGTGELFF. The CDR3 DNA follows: TGTGCCAGCCGTTCGAGGACTCCTCCTGTAGGCACCGGGGAGCTGTTTTTT.

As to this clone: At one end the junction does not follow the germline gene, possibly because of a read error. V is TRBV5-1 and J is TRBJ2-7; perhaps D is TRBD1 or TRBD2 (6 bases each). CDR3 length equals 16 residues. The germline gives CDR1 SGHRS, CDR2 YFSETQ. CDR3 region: CAGSLDYRDILYEQYF. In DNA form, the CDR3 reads TGCGCCGGCAGCTTGGACTACCGGGACATCCTATACGAGCAGTACTTC.

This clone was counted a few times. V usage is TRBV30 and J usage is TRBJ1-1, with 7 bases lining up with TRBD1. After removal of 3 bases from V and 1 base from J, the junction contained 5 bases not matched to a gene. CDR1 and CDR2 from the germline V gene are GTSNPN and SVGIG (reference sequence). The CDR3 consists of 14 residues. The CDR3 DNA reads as TGTGCCTGGAGCCCCGGGACAGAGAACACTGAAGCTTTCTTT. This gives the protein CAWSPGTENTEAFF.

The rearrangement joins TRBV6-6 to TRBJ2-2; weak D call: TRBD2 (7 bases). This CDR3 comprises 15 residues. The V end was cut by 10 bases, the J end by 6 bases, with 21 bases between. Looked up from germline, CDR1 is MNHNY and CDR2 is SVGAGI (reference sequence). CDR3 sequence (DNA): TGTGCCACCAGAGGGGGGCGGGGGCCGGCCGGGGAGCTGTTTTTT. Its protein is CATRGGRGPAGELFF.

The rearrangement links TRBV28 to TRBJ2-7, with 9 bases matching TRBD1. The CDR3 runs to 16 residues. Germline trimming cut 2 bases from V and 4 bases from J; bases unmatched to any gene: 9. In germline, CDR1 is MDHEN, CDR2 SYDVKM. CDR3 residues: CASSLRPPGQGYEQYF. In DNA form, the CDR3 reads TGTGCCAGCAGTTTAAGGCCCCCGGGACAGGGTTACGAGCAGTACTTC.

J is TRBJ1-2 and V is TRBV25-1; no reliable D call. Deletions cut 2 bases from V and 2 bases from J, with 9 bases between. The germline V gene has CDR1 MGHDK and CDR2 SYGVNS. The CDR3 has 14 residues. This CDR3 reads CASSEGVANYGYTF. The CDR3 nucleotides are TGTGCCAGCAGTGAAGGCGTAGCGAACTATGGCTACACCTTC.

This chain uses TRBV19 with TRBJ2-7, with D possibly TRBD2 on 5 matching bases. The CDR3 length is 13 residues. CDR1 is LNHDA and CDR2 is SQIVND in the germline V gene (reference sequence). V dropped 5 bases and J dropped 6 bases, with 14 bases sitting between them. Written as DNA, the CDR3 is TGTGCCAGTAGTTATGGAGGAGTCGGCGAGCAGTACTTC. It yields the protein CASSYGGVGEQYF. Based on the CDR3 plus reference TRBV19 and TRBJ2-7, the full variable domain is DGGITQSPKYLFRKEGQNVTLSCEQNLNHDAMYWYRQDPGQGLRLIYYSQIVNDFQKGDIAEGYSVSREKKESFPLTVTSAQKNPTAFYLCASSYGGVGEQYFGPGTRLTVT.

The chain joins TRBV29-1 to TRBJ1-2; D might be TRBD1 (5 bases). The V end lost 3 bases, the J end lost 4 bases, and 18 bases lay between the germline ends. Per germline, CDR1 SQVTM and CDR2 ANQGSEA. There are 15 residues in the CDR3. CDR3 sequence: CSVEERAPGGYGYTF. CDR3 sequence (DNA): TGCAGCGTTGAGGAGAGGGCCCCGGGGGGCTATGGCTACACCTTC.